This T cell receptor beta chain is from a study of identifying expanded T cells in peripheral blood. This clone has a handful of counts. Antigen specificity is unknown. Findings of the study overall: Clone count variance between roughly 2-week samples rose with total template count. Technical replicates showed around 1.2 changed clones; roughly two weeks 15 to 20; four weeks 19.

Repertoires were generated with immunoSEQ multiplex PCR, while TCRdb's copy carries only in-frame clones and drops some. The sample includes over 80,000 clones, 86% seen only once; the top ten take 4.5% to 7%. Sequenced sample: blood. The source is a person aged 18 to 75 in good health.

The CDR3 loop reads CASSNRLIGRSSGANVLTF. The CDR3 nucleotides are TGTGCCAGTAGTAACCGTCTAATAGGACGGAGCTCTGGGGCCAACGTCCTGACTTTC. The J gene is TRBJ2-6, the V gene TRBV19, with D uncertain. The CDR3 runs 19 residues. Per germline, CDR1 LNHDA and CDR2 SQIVND (reference sequence). V lost 4 bases and J 0 bases, leaving 19 bases between the germline ends.